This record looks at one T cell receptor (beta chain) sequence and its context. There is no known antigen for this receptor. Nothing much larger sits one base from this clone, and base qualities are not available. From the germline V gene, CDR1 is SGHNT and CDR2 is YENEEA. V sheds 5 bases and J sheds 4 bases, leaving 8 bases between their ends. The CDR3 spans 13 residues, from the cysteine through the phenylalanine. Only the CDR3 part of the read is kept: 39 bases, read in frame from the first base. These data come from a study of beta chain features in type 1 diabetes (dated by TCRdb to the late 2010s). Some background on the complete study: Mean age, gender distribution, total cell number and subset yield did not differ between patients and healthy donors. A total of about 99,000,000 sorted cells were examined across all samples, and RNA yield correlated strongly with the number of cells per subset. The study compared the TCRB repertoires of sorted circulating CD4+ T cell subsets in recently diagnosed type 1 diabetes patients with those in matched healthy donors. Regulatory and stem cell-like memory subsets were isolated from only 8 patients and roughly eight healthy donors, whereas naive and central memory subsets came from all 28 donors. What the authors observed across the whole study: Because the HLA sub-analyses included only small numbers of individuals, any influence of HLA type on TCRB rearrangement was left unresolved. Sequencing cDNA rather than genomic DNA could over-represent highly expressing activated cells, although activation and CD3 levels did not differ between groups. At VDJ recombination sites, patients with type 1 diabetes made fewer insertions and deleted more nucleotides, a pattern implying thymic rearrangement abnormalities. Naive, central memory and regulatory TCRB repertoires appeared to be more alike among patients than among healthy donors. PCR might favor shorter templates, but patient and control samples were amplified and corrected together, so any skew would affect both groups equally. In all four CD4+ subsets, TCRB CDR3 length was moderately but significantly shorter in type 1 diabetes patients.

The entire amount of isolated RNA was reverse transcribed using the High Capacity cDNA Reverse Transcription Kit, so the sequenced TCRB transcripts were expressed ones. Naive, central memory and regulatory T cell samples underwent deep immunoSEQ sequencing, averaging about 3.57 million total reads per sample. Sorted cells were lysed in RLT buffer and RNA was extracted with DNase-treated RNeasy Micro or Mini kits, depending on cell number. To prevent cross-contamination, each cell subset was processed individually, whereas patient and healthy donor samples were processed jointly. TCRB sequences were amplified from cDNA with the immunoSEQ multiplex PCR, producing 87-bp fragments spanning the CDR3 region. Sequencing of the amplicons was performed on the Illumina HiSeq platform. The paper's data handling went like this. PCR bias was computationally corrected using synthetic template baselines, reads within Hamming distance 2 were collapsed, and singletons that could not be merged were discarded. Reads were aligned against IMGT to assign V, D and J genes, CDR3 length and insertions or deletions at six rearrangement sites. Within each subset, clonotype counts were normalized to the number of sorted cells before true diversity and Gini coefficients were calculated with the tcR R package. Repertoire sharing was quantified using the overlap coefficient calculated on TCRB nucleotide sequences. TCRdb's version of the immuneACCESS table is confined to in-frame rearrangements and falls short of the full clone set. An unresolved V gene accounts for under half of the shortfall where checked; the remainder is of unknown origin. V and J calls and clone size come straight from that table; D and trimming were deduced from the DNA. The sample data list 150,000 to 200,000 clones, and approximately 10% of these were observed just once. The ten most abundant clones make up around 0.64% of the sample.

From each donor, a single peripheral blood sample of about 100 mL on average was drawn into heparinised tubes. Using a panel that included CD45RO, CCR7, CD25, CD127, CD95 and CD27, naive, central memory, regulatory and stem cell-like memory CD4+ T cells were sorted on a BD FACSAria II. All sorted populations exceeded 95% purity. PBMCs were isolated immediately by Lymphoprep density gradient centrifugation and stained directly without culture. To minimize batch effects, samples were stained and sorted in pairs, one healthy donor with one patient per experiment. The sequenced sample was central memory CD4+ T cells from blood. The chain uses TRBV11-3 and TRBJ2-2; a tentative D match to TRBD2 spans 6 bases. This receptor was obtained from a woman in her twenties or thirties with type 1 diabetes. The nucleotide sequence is TGTGCCAGCAGCCGCGGGGTCACCGGGGAGCTGTTTTTT. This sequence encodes CASSRGVTGELFF.